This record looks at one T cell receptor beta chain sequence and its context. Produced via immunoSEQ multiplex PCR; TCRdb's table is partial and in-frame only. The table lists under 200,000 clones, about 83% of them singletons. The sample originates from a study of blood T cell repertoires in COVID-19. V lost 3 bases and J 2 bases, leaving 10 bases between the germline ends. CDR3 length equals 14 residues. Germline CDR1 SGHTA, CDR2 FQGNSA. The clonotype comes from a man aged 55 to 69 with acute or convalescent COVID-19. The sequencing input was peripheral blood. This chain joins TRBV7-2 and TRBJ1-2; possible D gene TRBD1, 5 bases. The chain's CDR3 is CASSLNRQNYGYTF. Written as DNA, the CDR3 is TGTGCCAGCAGCTTGAACAGACAGAACTATGGCTACACCTTC.